The following is a TCR beta chain sequence with its context. This sample was taken from a study of blood T cell repertoires in COVID-19. The wider study: PBMCs, B-cell-depleted T cells, or T cells were the source of the cDNA or gDNA that made up the material.

After removal of 5 bases from V and 4 bases from J, the junction contained 16 bases not matched to a gene. In germline, CDR1 is MDHEN, CDR2 SYDVKM. There are 17 residues in the CDR3. Using immunoSEQ multiplex PCR, the repertoire was profiled, and TCRdb retains in-frame clones only, with some absent. The table lists about 380,000 clones, around 85% of them singletons, with under 4% in the top ten. This receptor was identified in a woman in her late teens or twenties with acute or convalescent COVID-19. The rearrangement joins TRBV28 to TRBJ2-7; 8 nucleotides match TRBD1. The sample taken for sequencing was peripheral blood. CDR3 sequence (DNA): TGTGCCAGCAGTCTATACAACACCGGGACAGGATTGTACGAGCAGTACTTC. This sequence encodes CASSLYNTGTGLYEQYF. The full variable domain, in which reference TRBV28 and TRBJ2-7 provide the parts outside the CDR3, is DVKVTQSSRYLVKRTGEKVFLECVQDMDHENMFWYRQDPGLGLRLIYFSYDVKMKEKGDIPEGYSVSREKKERFSLILESASTNQTSMYLCASSLYNTGTGLYEQYFGPGTRLTVT.